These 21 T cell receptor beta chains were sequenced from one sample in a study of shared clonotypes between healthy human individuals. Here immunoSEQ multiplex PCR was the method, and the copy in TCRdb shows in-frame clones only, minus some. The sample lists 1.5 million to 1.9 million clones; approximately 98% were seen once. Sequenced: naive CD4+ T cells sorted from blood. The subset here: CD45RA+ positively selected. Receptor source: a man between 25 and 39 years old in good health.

In nucleotides, the CDR3 is TGTGCCAGCAGTTTGTTTGGCAGGCCCCACGAGCAGTACTTC. Its protein is CASSLFGRPHEQYF. V gene TRBV28 combines with J gene TRBJ2-7; D unresolved. Trimming stripped 3 bases from V and 5 bases from J, with 14 bases between. The CDR3 is 14 residues long. Germline-derived CDR1 and CDR2 are MDHEN and SYDVKM.

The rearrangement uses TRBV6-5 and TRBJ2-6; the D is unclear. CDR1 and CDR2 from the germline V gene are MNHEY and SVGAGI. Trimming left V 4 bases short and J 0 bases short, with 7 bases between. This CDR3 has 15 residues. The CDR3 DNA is TGTGCCAGCAGTTCGCCGCGCTCTGGGGCCAACGTCCTGACTTTC. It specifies CASSSPRSGANVLTF.

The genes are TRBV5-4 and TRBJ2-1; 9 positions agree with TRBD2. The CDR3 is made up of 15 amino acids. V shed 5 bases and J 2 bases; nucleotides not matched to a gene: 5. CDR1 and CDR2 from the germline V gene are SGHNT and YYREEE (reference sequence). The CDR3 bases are TGTGCCAGCAGGGTAGCGGGAGACCCCTACAATGAGCAGTTCTTC. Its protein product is CASRVAGDPYNEQFF.

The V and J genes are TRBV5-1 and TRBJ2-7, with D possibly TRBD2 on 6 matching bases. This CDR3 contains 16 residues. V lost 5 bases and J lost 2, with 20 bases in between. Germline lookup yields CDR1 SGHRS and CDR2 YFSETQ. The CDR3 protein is CASSFGGQAETYEQYF. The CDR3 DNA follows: TGCGCCAGCAGTTTTGGAGGGCAGGCCGAAACCTACGAGCAGTACTTC. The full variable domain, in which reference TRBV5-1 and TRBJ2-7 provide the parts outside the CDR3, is KAGVTQTPRYLIKTRGQQVTLSCSPISGHRSVSWYQQTPGQGLQFLFEYFSETQRNKGNFPGRFSGRQFSNSRSEMNVSTLELGDSALYLCASSFGGQAETYEQYFGPGTRLTVT.

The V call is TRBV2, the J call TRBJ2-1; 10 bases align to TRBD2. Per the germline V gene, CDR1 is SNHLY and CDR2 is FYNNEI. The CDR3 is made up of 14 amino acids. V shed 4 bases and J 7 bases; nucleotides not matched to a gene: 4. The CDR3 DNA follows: TGTGCCAGCAGTGGGAGCGGGAGGGTTAATGAGCAGTTCTTC. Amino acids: CASSGSGRVNEQFF. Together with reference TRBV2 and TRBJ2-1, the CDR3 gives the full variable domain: EPEVTQTPSHQVTQMGQEVILRCVPISNHLYFYWYRQILGQKVEFLVSFYNNEISEKSEIFDDQFSVERPDGSNFTLKIRSTKLEDSAMYFCASSGSGRVNEQFFGPGTRLTVL.

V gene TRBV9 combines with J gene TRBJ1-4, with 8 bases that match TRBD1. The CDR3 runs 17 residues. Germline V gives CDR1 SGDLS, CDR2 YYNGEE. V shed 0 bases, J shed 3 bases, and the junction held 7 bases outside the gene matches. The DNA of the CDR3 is TGTGCCAGCAGCGTAGAGGGCAGGGGGCGATCTAATGAAAAACTGTTTTTT. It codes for CASSVEGRGRSNEKLFF.

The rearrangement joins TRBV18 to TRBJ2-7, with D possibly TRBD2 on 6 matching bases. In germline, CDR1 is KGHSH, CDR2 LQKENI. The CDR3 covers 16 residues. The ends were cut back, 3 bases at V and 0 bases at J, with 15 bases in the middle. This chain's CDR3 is CASSPGVAGSSYEQYF. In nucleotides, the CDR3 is TGTGCCAGCTCACCCGGCGTGGCGGGGTCCTCCTACGAGCAGTACTTC.

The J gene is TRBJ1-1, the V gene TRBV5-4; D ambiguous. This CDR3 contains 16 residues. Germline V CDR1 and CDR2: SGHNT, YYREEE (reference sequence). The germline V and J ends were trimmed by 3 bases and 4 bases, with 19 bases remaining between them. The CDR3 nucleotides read TGTGCCAGCAGCTCATTTCTAGGCGTATCGACCACTGAAGCTTTCTTT. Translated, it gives CASSSFLGVSTTEAFF.

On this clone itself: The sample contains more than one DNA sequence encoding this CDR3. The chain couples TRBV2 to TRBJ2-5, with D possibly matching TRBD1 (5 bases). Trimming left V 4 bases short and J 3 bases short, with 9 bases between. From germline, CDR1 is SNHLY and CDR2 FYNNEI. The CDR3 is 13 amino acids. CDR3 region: CASSGSREETQYF. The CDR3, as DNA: TGTGCCAGCAGTGGGTCCAGGGAAGAGACCCAGTACTTC.

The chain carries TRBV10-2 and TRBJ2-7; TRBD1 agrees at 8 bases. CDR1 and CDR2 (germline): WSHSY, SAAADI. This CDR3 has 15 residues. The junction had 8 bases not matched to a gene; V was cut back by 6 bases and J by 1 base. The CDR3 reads CASRDPGQASYEQYF. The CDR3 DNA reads TGCGCCAGCAGGGATCCGGGACAGGCTTCCTACGAGCAGTACTTC.

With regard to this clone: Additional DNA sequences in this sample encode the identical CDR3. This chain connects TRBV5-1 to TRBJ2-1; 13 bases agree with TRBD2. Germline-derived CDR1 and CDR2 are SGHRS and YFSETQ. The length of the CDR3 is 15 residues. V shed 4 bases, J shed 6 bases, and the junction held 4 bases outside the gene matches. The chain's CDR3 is CASSPGLAGVNEQFF. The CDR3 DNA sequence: TGCGCCAGCAGCCCAGGACTAGCGGGAGTCAATGAGCAGTTCTTC.

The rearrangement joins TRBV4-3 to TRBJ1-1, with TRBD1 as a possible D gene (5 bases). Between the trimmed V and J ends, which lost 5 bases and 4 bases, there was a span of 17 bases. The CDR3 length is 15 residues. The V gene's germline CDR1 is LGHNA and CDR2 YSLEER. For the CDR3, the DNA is TGCGCCAGCAGCTCACGTTCTGGGGGAGGCACTGAAGCTTTCTTT. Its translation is CASSSRSGGGTEAFF.

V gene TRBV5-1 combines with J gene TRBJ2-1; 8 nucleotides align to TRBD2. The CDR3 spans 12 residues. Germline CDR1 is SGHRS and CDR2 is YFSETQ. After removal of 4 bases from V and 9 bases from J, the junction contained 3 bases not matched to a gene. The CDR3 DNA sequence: TGCGCCAGCAGCGTAGCGGGAACTGAGCAGTTCTTC. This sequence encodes CASSVAGTEQFF. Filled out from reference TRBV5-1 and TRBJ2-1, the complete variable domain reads KAGVTQTPRYLIKTRGQQVTLSCSPISGHRSVSWYQQTPGQGLQFLFEYFSETQRNKGNFPGRFSGRQFSNSRSEMNVSTLELGDSALYLCASSVAGTEQFFGPGTRLTVL.

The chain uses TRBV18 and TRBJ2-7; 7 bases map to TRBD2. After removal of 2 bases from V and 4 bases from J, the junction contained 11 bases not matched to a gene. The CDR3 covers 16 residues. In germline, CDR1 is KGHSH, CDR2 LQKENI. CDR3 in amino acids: CASSPIGLADVYEQYF. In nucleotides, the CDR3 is TGTGCCAGCTCACCAATAGGGCTAGCGGACGTATACGAGCAGTACTTC.

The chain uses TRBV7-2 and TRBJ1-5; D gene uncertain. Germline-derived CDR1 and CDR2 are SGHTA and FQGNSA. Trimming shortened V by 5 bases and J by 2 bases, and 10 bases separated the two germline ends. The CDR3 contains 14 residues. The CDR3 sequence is CASSRRHGNQPQHF. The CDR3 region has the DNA TGTGCCAGCAGCCGGAGACACGGCAATCAGCCCCAGCATTTT.

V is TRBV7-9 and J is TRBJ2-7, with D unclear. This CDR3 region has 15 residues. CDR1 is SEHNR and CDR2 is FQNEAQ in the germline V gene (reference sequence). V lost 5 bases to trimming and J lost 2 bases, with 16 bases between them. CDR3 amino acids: CASSLGSPRTYEQYF. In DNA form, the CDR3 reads TGTGCCAGCAGCCTCGGGTCACCGAGGACCTACGAGCAGTACTTC.

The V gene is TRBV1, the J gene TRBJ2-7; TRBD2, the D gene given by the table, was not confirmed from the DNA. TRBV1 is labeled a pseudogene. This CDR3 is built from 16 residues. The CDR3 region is CTSSQGGTSDHYEQYF. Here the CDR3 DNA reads TGCACCAGCAGCCAAGGGGGGACTAGCGATCACTACGAGCAGTACTTC.

DNA for the CDR3: TGTGCCAGCAGTTTAGGGTTGGCGAGCTCCTACAATGAGCAGTTCTTC. It specifies CASSLGLASSYNEQFF. The chain uses TRBV27 and TRBJ2-1; D remains ambiguous. The CDR3 has 16 amino acids. The germline CDR1 and CDR2 sequences are MNHEY and SMNVEV (reference sequence). Trimming removed 2 bases from V and 0 bases from J, with 11 bases in between.

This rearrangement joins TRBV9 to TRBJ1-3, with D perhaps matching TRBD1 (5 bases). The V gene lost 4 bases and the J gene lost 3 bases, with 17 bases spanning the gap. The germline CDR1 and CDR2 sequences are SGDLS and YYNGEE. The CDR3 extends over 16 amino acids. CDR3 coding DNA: TGTGCCAGCAGCCCCAGTGGGGCGGCCTTTGGAAACACCATATATTTT. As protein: CASSPSGAAFGNTIYF.

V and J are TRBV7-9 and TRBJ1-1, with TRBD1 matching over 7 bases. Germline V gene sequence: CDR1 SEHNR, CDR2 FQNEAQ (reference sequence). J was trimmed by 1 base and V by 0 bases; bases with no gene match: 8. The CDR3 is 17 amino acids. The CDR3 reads CASSLASTGMRNTEAFF. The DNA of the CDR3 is TGTGCCAGCAGCTTAGCTTCGACAGGGATGAGGAACACTGAAGCTTTCTTT.

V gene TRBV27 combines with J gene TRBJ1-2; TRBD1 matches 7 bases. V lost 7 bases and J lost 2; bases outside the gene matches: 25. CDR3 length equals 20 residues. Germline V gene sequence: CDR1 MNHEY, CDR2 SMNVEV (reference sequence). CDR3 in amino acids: CASIFGRASENRGRNYGYTF. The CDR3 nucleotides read TGTGCCAGCATCTTTGGCCGCGCCTCGGAGAACAGGGGCAGAAACTATGGCTACACCTTC.